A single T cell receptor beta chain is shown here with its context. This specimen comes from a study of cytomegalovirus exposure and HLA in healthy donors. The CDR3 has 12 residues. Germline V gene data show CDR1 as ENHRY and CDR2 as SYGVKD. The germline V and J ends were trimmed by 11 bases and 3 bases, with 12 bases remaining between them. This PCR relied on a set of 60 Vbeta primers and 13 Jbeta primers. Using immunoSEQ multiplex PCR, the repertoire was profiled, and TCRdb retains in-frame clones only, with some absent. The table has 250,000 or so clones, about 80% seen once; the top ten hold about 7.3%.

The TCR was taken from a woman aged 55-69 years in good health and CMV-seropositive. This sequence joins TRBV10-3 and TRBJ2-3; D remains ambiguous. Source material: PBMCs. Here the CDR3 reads CASSIETDTQYF. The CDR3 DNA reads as TGTGCCTCTTCTATTGAGACAGATACGCAGTATTTT.